This T cell receptor (beta chain) appears in the sequencing data of a study of cytomegalovirus exposure and HLA in healthy donors. Study-level background: Later, an analysis reported that the 100 to 150 validation repertoires had used the same platform as the approximately 720 first-cohort repertoires. The study, taken as a whole, reports: The investigators catalogued 160 or so TCR beta chains as cytomegalovirus-associated. The study found most TCR sequences rare, yet found some public TCRs in many donors.

CDR3 length: 13 residues. The germline V and J ends were trimmed by 0 bases and 0 bases, with 3 bases remaining between them. Germline V gene sequence: CDR1 SGDLS, CDR2 YYNGEE. The donors were members of the roughly 120-subject validation cohort (separate from the approximately 670-subject first cohort). Remarks on this clone: Its matching antigen is unknown.

Produced via immunoSEQ multiplex PCR; TCRdb's table is partial and in-frame only. The sample has about 92,000 clones, approximately 95% seen once. This clonotype was sampled from a woman aged 25 to 39 in good health and CMV-seropositive. The V call is TRBV9, the J call TRBJ2-5; no firm D call. The sequencing sample was made of PBMCs. CDR3 in DNA: TGTGCCAGCAGCGTAGCGGACCAAGAGACCCAGTACTTC. This translates into CASSVADQETQYF. Combining the CDR3 with reference TRBV9 and TRBJ2-5 gives the whole variable domain DSGVTQTPKHLITATGQRVTLRCSPRSGDLSVYWYQQSLDQGLQFLIQYYNGEERAKGNILERFSAQQFPDLHSELNLSSLELGDSALYFCASSVADQETQYFGPGTRLLVL.